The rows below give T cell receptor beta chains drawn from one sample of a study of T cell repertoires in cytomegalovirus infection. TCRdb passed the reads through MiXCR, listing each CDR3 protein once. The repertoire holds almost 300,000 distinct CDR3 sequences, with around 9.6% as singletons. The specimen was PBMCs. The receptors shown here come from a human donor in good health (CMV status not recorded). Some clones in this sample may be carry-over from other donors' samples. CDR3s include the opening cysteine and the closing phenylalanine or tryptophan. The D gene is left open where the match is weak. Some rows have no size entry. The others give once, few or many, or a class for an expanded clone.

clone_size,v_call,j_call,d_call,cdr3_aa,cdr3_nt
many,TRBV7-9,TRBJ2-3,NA,CASSLDDRYTDTQYF,TGTGCCAGCAGCTTAGATGACAGATACACAGATACGCAGTATTTT
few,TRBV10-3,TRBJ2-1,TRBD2,CAISESRRGDNNEQFF,TGTGCCATCAGTGAGTCGCGGCGGGGGGATAACAATGAGCAGTTCTTC
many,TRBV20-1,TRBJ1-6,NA,CSGVLGNSPLHF,TGCAGTGGCGTTCTCGGTAATTCACCCCTCCACTTT
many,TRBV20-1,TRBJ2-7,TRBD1,CSARVTGGRGEQYF,TGCAGTGCTAGAGTGACAGGGGGTCGGGGCGAGCAGTACTTC
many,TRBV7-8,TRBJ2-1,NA,CASSLLALGNEQFF,TGTGCCAGCAGCCTATTGGCACTAGGCAATGAGCAGTTCTTC
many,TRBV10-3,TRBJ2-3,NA,CAISGTEDTQYF,TGTGCCATCAGTGGGACCGAGGATACGCAGTATTTT
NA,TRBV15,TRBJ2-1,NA,CATSRSSTMTRENEQFF,TGTGCCACCAGCAGAAGTTCCACTATGACTAGAGAGAATGAGCAGTTCTTC
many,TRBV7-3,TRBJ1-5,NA,CASSLTWEDQPQHF,TGTGCCAGCAGCTTAACGTGGGAAGATCAGCCCCAGCATTTT
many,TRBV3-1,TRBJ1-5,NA,CASSRQYNQPQHF,TGTGCCAGCAGCCGGCAGTACAATCAGCCCCAGCATTTT
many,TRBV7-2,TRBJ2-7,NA,CASSLAGRAGEQYF,TGTGCCAGCAGCTTAGCGGGCAGGGCAGGTGAGCAGTACTTC
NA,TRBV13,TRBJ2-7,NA,CASSPPSDGASYGEQCF,TGTGCCAGCAGCCCTCCATCGGACGGGGCAAGTTACGGCGAGCAGTGCTTC
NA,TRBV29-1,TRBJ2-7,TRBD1,CSVEGQGRSYEQYF,TGCAGCGTTGAGGGACAGGGTCGGTCCTACGAGCAGTACTTC
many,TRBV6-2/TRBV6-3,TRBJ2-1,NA,CASNPGPYNEQFF,TGTGCCAGCAATCCAGGGCCTTACAATGAGCAGTTCTTC
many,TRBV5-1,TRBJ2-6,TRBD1,CASRGTGGSSGANVLTF,TGCGCCAGCAGAGGGACAGGGGGCAGTTCTGGGGCCAACGTCCTGACTTTC
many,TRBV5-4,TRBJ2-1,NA,CASGRVVATAVHEQFF,TGTGCCAGCGGCCGGGTGGTAGCGACCGCCGTCCATGAGCAGTTCTTC
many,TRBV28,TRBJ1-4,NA,CASRRGAEKLFF,TGTGCCAGCAGGAGGGGTGCGGAAAAACTGTTTTTT
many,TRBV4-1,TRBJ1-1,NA,CASSPIGGGPNTEAFF,TGCGCCAGCAGCCCGATCGGGGGGGGCCCCAACACTGAAGCTTTCTTT
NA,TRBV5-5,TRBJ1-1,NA,CASSRRWDLPEAFF,TGTGCCAGCTCCCGACGCTGGGACCTCCCTGAAGCTTTCTTT
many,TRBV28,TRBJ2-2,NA,CASSSYTNTGELFF,TGTGCCAGCAGTTCTTACACGAACACCGGGGAGCTGTTTTTT
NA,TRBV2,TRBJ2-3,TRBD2,CASSHPRAGGPRTQYF,TGTGCCAGCAGCCACCCGAGGGCGGGGGGGCCGAGGACGCAGTATTTT
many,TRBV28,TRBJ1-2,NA,CAANEGANYGYTF,TGTGCCGCAAACGAGGGGGCTAACTATGGCTACACCTTC
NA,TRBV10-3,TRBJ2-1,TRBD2,CAITFEIAGLPYNEQFF,TGTGCCATCACTTTTGAGATAGCGGGGCTACCTTACAATGAGCAGTTCTTC
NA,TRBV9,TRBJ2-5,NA,CASSAGRYQETQYF,TGTGCCAGCAGCGCCGGACGCTACCAAGAGACCCAGTACTTC